The rows below give T cell receptor beta chains drawn from one sample of a study of shared clonotypes between healthy human individuals. The method was immunoSEQ multiplex PCR; TCRdb's version includes in-frame clones alone and lacks a portion of them. The data hold over 950,000 clones, with 60% to 85% observed a single time. The sample comprised memory CD4+ T cells from PBMCs. Receptors were obtained from a man between 18 and 29 years old in good health. Some clones in this sample may be carry-over from other donors' samples. Both conserved end residues are part of each CDR3. D genes are given only for firm matches. Some rows have no size entry. The others give once, few or many, or a class for an expanded clone.

J gene | D gene | V gene | clone size | CDR3 protein | CDR3 DNA
TRBJ2-6 | TRBD1 | TRBV5-4 | NA | CASSVDRASGANVLTF | TGTGCCAGCAGCGTTGACAGGGCCTCTGGGGCCAACGTCCTGACTTTC
TRBJ2-7 | TRBD2 | TRBV28 | NA | CASSLIAGGVYEQYF | TGTGCCAGCAGTTTAATAGCGGGAGGGGTCTACGAGCAGTACTTC
TRBJ2-7 | NA | TRBV19 | NA | CASSTIRGGEQYF | TGTGCCAGTAGCACGATCAGGGGCGGGGAGCAGTACTTC
TRBJ2-5 | NA | TRBV19 | many | CASSSGGRETQYF | TGTGCCAGTAGTTCTGGGGGAAGGGAGACCCAGTACTTC
TRBJ1-4 | NA | TRBV28 | many | CASTPGGFEKLFF | TGTGCCAGCACCCCGGGGGGCTTTGAAAAACTGTTTTTT
TRBJ2-7 | NA | TRBV4-2 | NA | CASSQGQRASMASYEQYF | TGTGCCAGCAGCCAAGGGCAGCGGGCATCCATGGCCTCCTACGAGCAGTACTTC
TRBJ1-5 | TRBD1 | TRBV28 | NA | CASRGQPNQPQHF | TGTGCCAGCAGGGGACAGCCCAATCAGCCCCAGCATTTT
TRBJ2-7 | TRBD1 | TRBV2 | NA | CGSKRETGGYEQYF | TGTGGCTCTAAGCGAGAGACAGGGGGGTACGAGCAGTACTTC
TRBJ1-2 | NA | TRBV7-3 | NA | CASSLEGAGAEGYTF | TGTGCCAGCAGCTTAGAAGGGGCTGGAGCGGAAGGCTACACCTTC
TRBJ2-7 | NA | TRBV10-1 | NA | CASSYGPSYEQYF | TGCGCCAGCAGCTACGGACCGTCCTACGAGCAGTACTTC
TRBJ2-3 | NA | TRBV27 | many | CASSSMMTRKRTPGTDTQYF | TGTGCCAGCAGTTCAATGATGACTCGTAAACGGACCCCCGGCACAGATACGCAGTATTTT
TRBJ1-1 | NA | TRBV5-1 | NA | CASTTAGLPMDGTEAFF | TGCGCCAGCACTACCGCGGGATTACCAATGGATGGCACTGAAGCTTTCTTT
TRBJ1-4 | NA | TRBV5-1 | NA | CASSLDEGRAEKLFF | TGCGCCAGCAGCTTGGATGAGGGAAGGGCCGAAAAACTGTTTTTT
TRBJ1-5 | NA | TRBV19 | NA | CASSNQDSRNQPQHF | TGTGCCAGTAGTAACCAGGACAGCCGCAATCAGCCCCAGCATTTT
TRBJ2-7 | NA | TRBV9 | NA | CASSDGGTYEQYF | TGTGCCAGCAGTGACGGCGGAACCTACGAGCAGTACTTC
TRBJ2-7 | NA | TRBV28 | NA | CASSPSHRGSSYEQYF | TGTGCCAGCAGTCCGTCCCACCGGGGGTCCTCCTACGAGCAGTACTTC
TRBJ2-5 | NA | TRBV5-4 | once | CASSYRLWETQYF | TGTGCCAGCAGCTATAGACTATGGGAGACCCAGTACTTC
TRBJ1-5 | NA | TRBV6-6 | NA | CASSYWDSNQPQHF | TGTGCCAGCAGTTACTGGGACAGCAATCAGCCCCAGCATTTT
TRBJ2-1 | TRBD2 | TRBV7-3 | NA | CASSLKSGREFNRDEQFF | TGTGCCAGCAGCTTAAAATCGGGGCGGGAGTTTAATCGCGATGAGCAGTTCTTC
TRBJ1-1 | NA | TRBV9 | NA | CASSRQPRDTEAFF | TGTGCCAGCAGTAGACAGCCACGAGATACTGAAGCTTTCTTT
TRBJ1-2 | NA | TRBV29-1 | NA | CSVGGQGYGYTF | TGCAGCGTTGGGGGGCAGGGGTATGGCTACACCTTC
TRBJ2-3 | NA | TRBV6-6 | NA | CASNIGGDTQYF | TGTGCCAGCAACATAGGGGGGGATACGCAGTATTTT
TRBJ2-7 | TRBD2 | TRBV18 | NA | CASSPTASGGIGEQYF | TGTGCCAGCTCACCAACGGCCAGCGGGGGTATCGGCGAGCAGTACTTC
TRBJ1-2 | NA | TRBV7-9 | NA | CASSLDVSYGYTF | TGTGCCAGCAGCTTAGACGTCAGCTATGGCTACACCTTC
TRBJ2-1 | NA | TRBV12-5 | NA | CASGYQYEQFF | TGTGCTAGTGGTTACCAGTATGAGCAGTTCTTC
TRBJ2-5 | NA | TRBV5-1 | NA | CASSLATAQETQYF | TGCGCCAGCAGCTTGGCTACAGCCCAAGAGACCCAGTACTTC
TRBJ2-7 | TRBD2 | TRBV28 | NA | CASSRTSGLYEQYF | TGTGCCAGCAGTCGGACTAGCGGTCTCTACGAGCAGTACTTC
TRBJ2-7 | NA | TRBV27 | NA | CASSLYRTSYEQYF | TGTGCCAGCAGTTTATACCGTACCTCCTACGAGCAGTACTTC
TRBJ2-1 | NA | TRBV30 | NA | CAYSPRTVEQFF | TGTGCCTACTCCCCGCGGACAGTTGAGCAGTTCTTC
TRBJ1-3 | NA | TRBV4-3 | few | CASSQATASGNTIYF | TGCGCCAGCAGCCAAGCAACCGCATCGGGAAACACCATATATTTT
TRBJ2-1 | NA | TRBV5-1 | NA | CASNQVAGPGVFEQFF | TGCGCCAGCAACCAGGTGGCGGGACCGGGTGTGTTTGAGCAGTTCTTC
TRBJ2-1 | TRBD2 | TRBV19 | NA | CASSTSGLARGGEQFF | TGTGCCAGTAGTACCTCGGGACTAGCGAGGGGGGGTGAGCAGTTCTTC
TRBJ1-3 | NA | TRBV6-9 | NA | CASNNTGMAGNTIYF | TGTGCCAGCAACAATACAGGGATGGCTGGAAACACCATATATTTT